The sample holds a few counts of the clone carrying this T cell receptor beta chain. Its antigen is not known. The protocol was immunoSEQ multiplex PCR, while the TCRdb copy is restricted to in-frame clones and leaves out a portion. Here the sample spans some 54,000 clones, roughly nine tenths being singletons. This CDR3 is built from 12 residues. CDR1 and CDR2 (germline): MNHEY, SVGAGI. The ends lost 6 bases at V and 10 bases at J; junction bases unmatched: 5. This entry is derived from a study of OX40 agonist ivuxolimab in advanced cancers. Regarding the study as a whole: By week 6 at 0.1 to 3.0 mg/kg, blood CD4+ and CD8+ T cells had expanded clonally.

Individuals having autoimmune disease history or systemic immunosuppression were not enrolled. At baseline, cycle 4 day 1, and cycle 7 day 1, blood was sampled. The source material was CD4+ or CD8+ T cells sorted from blood, sampled in a trial of the OX40 agonist ivuxolimab. The source is an adult with an advanced solid tumor such as melanoma, head and neck, liver or kidney cancer. V is TRBV6-5 and J is TRBJ1-1; 10 bases are a match to TRBD1. The CDR3, as DNA: TGTGCCAGCAGACTCGACAGGGGGCGAGCTTTCTTT. Translation: CASRLDRGRAFF.